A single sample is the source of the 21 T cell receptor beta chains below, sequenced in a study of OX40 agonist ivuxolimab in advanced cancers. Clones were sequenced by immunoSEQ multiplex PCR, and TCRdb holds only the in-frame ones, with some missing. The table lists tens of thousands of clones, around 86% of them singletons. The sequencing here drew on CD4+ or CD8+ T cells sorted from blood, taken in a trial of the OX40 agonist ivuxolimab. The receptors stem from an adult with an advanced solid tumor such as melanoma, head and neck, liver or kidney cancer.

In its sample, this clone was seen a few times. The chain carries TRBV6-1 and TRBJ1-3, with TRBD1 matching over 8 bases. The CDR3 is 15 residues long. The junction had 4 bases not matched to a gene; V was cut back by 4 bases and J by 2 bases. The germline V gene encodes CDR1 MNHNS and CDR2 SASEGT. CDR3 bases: TGTGCCAGCAGTGGTTTACAGGGGGCTGGAAACACCATATATTTT. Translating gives CASSGLQGAGNTIYF.

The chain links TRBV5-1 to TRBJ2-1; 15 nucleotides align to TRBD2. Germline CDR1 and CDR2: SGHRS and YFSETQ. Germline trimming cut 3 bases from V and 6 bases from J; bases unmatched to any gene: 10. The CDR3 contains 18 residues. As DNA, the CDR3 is TGCGCCAGCAGCTCCAATACCTGGACTAGCGGGAGGGGCAATGAGCAGTTCTTC. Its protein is CASSSNTWTSGRGNEQFF.

The CDR3 is CASSWLNGYTF. The DNA of the CDR3 is TGTGCCAGCAGCTGGCTAAATGGCTACACCTTC. The rearrangement links TRBV13 to TRBJ1-2; the D is unclear. V dropped 4 bases and J dropped 6 bases, with 6 bases sitting between them. In germline, CDR1 is PRHDT, CDR2 FYEKMQ (reference sequence). This CDR3 has 11 residues.

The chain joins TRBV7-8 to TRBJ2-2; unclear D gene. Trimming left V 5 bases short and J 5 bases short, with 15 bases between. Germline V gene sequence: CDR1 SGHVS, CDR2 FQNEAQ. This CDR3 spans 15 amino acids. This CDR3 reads CASSIRTGQTGELFF. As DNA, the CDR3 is TGTGCCAGCAGCATTAGAACCGGGCAGACCGGGGAGCTGTTTTTT.

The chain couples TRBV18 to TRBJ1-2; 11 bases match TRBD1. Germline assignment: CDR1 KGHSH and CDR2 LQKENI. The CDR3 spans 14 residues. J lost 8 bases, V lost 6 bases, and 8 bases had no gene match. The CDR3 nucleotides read TGTGCCAGCTCGTCGGACAGGGGGCTAGAGGGCTACACCTTC. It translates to CASSSDRGLEGYTF. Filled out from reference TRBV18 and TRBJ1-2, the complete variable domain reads NAGVMQNPRHLVRRRGQEARLRCSPMKGHSHVYWYRQLPEEGLKFMVYLQKENIIDESGMPKERFSAEFPKEGPSILRIQQVVRGDSAAYFCASSSDRGLEGYTFGSGTRLTVV.

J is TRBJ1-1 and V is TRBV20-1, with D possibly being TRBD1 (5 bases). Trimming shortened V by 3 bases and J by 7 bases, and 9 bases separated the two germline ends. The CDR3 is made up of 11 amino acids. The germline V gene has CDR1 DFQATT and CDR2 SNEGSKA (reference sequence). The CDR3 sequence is CSASPGGEAFF. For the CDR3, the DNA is TGCAGTGCTAGTCCGGGGGGTGAAGCTTTCTTT.

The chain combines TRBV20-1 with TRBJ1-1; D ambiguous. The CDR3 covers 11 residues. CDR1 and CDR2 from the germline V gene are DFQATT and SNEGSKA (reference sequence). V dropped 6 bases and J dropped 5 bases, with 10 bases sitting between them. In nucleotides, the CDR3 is TGCAGTGCCGGGCCAAGGACTGAAGCTTTCTTT. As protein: CSAGPRTEAFF.

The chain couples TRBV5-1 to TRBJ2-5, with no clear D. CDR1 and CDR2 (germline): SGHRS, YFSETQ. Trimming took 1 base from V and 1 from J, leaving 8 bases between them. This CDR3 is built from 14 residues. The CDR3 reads CASSLWAAQETQYF. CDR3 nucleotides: TGCGCCAGCAGCTTGTGGGCGGCCCAAGAGACCCAGTACTTC.

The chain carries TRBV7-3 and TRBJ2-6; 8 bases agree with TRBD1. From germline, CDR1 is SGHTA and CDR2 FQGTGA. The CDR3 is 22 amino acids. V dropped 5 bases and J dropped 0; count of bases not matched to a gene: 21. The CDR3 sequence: CASSTRGQELLLPFSGANVLTF. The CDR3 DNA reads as TGTGCCAGCAGCACTAGGGGACAGGAGCTTTTACTACCTTTCTCTGGGGCCAACGTCCTGACTTTC. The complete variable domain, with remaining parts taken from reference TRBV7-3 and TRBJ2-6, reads GAGVSQTPSNKVTEKGKYVELRCDPISGHTALYWYRQSLGQGPEFLIYFQGTGAADDSGLPNDRFFAVRPEGSVSTLKIQRTERGDSAVYLCASSTRGQELLLPFSGANVLTFGAGSRLTVL.

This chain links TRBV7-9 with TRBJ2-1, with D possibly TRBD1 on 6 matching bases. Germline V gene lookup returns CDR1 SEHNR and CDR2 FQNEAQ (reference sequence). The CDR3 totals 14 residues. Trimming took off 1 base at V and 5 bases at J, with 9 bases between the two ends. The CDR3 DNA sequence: TGTGCCAGCAGCTTAGTGGGGACAAACAATGAGCAGTTCTTC. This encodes CASSLVGTNNEQFF.

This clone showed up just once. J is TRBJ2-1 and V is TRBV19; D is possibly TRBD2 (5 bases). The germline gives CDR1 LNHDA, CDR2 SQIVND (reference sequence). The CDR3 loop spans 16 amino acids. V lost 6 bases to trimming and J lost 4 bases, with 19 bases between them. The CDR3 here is CASSHRSGGLYNEQFF. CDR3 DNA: TGTGCCAGTAGCCACCGGAGCGGAGGCCTGTACAATGAGCAGTTCTTC.

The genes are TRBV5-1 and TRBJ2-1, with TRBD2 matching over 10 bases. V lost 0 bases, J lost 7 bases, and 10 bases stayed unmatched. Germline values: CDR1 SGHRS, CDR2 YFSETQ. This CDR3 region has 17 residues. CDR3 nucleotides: TGCGCCAGCAGCTTGGGTACTAGCGGGAAGGCGGGAAATGAGCAGTTCTTC. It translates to CASSLGTSGKAGNEQFF.

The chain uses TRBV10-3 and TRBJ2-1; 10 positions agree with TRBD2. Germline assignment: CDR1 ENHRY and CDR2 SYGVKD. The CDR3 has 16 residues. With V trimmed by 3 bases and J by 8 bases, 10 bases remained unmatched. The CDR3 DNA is TGTGCCATCAGTGACTCCGGGACTAGCGTAGCCCATGAGCAGTTCTTC. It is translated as CAISDSGTSVAHEQFF.

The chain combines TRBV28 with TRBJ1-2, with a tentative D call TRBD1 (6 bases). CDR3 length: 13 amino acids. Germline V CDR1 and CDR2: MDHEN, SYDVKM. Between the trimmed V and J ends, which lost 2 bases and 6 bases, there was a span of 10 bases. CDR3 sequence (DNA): TGTGCCAGCAGTTTAATACAGGGTAATGGCTACACCTTC. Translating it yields CASSLIQGNGYTF.

CDR3 amino acids: CASSGNTGELFF. In DNA form, the CDR3 reads TGTGCCAGCAGTGGAAACACCGGGGAGCTGTTTTTT. The rearrangement joins TRBV25-1 to TRBJ2-2; D gene ambiguous. Germline V gene data show CDR1 as MGHDK and CDR2 as SYGVNS. V lost 4 bases, J lost 2 bases, and 2 bases lay in between. This CDR3 region has 12 residues.

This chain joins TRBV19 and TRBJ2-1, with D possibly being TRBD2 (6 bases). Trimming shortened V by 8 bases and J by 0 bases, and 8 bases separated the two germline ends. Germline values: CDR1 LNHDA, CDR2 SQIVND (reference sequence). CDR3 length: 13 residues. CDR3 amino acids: CASSGVSYNEQFF. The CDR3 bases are TGTGCCAGTTCGGGAGTCTCCTACAATGAGCAGTTCTTC.

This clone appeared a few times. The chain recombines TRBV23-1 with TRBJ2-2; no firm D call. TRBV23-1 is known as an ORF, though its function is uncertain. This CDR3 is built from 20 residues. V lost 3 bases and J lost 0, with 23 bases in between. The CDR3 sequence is CASSHRMIPAPFANTGELFF. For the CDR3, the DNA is TGCGCCAGCAGTCACCGAATGATCCCAGCCCCGTTCGCGAACACCGGGGAGCTGTTTTTT.

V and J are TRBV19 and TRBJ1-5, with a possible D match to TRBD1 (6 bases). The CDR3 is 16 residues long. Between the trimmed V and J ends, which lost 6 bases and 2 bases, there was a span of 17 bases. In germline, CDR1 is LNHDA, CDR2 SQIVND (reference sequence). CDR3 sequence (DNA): TGTGCCAGTAGCCTTCAGGGGCAGGGTGGCAATCAGCCCCAGCATTTT. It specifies CASSLQGQGGNQPQHF.

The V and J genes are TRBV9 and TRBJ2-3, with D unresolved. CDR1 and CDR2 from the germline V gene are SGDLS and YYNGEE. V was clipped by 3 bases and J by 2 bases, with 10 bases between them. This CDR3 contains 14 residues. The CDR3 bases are TGTGCCAGCAGCGCTCCCACCAACACAGATACGCAGTATTTT. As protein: CASSAPTNTDTQYF.

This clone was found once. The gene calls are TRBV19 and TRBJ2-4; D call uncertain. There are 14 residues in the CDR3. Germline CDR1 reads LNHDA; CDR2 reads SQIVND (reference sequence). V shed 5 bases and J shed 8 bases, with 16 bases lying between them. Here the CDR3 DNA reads TGTGCCAGTAGTGTACGGTGGGAAGGTGACATTCAGTACTTC. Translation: CASSVRWEGDIQYF.

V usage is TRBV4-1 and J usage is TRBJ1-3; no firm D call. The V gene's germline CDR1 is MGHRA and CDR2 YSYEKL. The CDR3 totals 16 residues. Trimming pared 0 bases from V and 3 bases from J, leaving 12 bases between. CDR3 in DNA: TGCGCCAGCAGCCAAGATCAGCCCGGAGGTGGAAACACCATATATTTT. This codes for CASSQDQPGGGNTIYF.